This T cell receptor (beta chain) was identified in a study of ipilimumab plus nivolumab after autologous stem cell transplantation. Study-wide context: Median doses per patient: roughly 5 ipilimumab, seven to nine nivolumab.

Patients got ipilimumab 1 mg/kg beginning 14 to 28 days post-transplant. Through week 26, nivolumab 3 mg/kg IV was given weeks 1, 4, 7, 10, then biweekly. Germline V gene data show CDR1 as KGHSH and CDR2 as LQKENI. The CDR3 extends over 15 amino acids. V was cut by 0 bases and J by 2 bases, with 8 bases left in between. The method was immunoSEQ multiplex PCR; TCRdb's version includes in-frame clones alone and lacks a portion of them. Counted here are roughly 3,000 clones, roughly three quarters occurring once; the ten biggest clones make up roughly 10%. The sample here was PBMCs, taken in a trial of ipilimumab plus nivolumab as post-transplant consolidation. This receptor was taken from a male donor with primary mediastinal lymphoma. The chain couples TRBV18 to TRBJ1-3; no clear D. The CDR3 DNA is TGTGCCAGCTCACCACCGAGACCGCCTGGAAACACCATATATTTT. Protein product: CASSPPRPPGNTIYF.